These 2 T cell receptor beta chains originate from one sample sequenced in a study of PD-L1 blockade in urothelial cancer. Only in-frame clones appear in the TCRdb table, and some are missing; sequencing was by immunoSEQ multiplex PCR. This table holds 85,000 to 100,000 clones, over 90% found once. The material sequenced was PBMCs, taken around atezolizumab (anti-PD-L1) treatment. These TCRs come from a man aged 60-69 years with urothelial cancer.

A single count supports this clone. The chain is built from TRBV28 and TRBJ2-3; D may be TRBD1 (5 bases). Germline CDR1 is MDHEN and CDR2 is SYDVKM. The length of the CDR3 is 14 residues. V gave up 2 bases and J gave up 5 bases, with 11 bases separating them. The CDR3 sequence: CASSLQQGVDTQYF. CDR3 in DNA: TGTGCCAGCAGTTTACAGCAGGGCGTAGATACGCAGTATTTT.

This clone was counted a single time. This chain joins TRBV4-3 and TRBJ1-1, with 7 positions matching TRBD1. Germline CDR1 LGHNA, CDR2 YSLEER. The CDR3 is 16 residues long. V shed 2 bases, J shed 1 base, and the junction held 7 bases outside the gene matches. CDR3 protein: CASSQTTGTANTEAFF. Here the CDR3 DNA reads TGCGCCAGCAGCCAAACCACCGGGACAGCGAACACTGAAGCTTTCTTT.